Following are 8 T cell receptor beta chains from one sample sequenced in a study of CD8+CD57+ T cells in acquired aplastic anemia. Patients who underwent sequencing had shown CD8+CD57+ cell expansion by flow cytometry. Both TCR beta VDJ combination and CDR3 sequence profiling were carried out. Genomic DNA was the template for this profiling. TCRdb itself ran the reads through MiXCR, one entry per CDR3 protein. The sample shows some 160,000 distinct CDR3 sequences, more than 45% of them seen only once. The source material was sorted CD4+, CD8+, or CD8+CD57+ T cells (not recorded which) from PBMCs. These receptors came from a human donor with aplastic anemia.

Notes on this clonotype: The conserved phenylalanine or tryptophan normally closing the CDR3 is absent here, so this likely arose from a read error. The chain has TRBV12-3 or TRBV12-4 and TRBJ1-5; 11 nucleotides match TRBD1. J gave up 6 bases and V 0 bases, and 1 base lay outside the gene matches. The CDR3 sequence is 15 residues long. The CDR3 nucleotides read TGTGCCAGCAGTTTAGCAGGGACAGGGGGTCAGCCCCAGCATTCT. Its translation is CASSLAGTGGQPQHS.

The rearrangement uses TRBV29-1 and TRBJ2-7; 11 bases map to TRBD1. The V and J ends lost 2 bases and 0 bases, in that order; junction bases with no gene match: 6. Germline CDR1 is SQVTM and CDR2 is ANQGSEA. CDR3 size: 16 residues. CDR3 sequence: CSVEILDRGLSYEQYF. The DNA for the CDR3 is TGCAGCGTTGAAATATTGGACAGGGGGCTCTCCTACGAGCAGTACTTC.

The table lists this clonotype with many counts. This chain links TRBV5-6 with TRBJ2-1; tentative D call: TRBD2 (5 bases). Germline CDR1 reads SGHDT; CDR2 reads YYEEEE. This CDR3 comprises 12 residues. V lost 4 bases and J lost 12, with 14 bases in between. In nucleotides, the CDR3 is TGTGCCAGCAGCACACAAGGCCTAGCGCAGTTCTTC. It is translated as CASSTQGLAQFF.

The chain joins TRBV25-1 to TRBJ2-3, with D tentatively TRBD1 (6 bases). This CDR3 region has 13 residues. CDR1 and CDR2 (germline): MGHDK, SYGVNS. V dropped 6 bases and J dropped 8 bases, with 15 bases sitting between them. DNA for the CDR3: TGTGCCAGCAGCTCTACAGGGTTGGCTACGCAGTATTTT. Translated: CASSSTGLATQYF.

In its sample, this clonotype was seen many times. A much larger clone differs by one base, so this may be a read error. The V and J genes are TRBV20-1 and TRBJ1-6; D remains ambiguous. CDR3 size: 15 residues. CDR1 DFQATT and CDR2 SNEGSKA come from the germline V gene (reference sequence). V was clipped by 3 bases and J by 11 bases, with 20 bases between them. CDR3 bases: TGCAGTGCTAGTAGGGCCCTTCCGTCCAATCCACCCCTCCACTTT. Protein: CSASRALPSNPPLHF.

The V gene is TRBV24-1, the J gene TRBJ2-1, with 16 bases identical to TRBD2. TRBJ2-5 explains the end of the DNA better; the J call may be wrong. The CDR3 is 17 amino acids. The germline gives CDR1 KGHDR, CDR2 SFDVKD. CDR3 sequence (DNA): TGTGCCACCAGTGACCGCGGGACTAGCGGGAGGGGAGAGACCCAGTACTTC. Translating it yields CATSDRGTSGRGETQYF.

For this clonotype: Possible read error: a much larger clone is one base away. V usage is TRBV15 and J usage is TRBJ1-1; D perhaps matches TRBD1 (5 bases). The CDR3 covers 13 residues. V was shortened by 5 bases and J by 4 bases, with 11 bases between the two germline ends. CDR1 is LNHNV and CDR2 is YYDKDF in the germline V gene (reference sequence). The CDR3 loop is CATSQPGGTEAFF. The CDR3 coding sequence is TGTGCCACCAGCCAGCCGGGGGGCACTGAAGCTTTCTTT.

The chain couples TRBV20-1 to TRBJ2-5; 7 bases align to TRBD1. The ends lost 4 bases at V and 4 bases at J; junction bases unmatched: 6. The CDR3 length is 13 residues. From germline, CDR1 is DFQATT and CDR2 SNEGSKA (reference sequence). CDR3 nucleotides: TGCAGTGCTAACAGGGGATCGACAGAGACCCAGTACTTC. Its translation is CSANRGSTETQYF.